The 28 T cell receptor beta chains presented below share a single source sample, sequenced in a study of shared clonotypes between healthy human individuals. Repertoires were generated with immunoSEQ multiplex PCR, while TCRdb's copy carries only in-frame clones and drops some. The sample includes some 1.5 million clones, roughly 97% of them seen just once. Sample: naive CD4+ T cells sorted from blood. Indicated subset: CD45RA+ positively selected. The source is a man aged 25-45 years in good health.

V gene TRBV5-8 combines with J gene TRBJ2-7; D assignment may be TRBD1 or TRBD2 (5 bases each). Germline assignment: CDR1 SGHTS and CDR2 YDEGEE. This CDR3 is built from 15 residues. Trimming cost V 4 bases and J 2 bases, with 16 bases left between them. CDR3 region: CASSPGRDGAYEQYF. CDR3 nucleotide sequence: TGTGCCAGCAGCCCGGGCCGGGACGGAGCCTACGAGCAGTACTTC. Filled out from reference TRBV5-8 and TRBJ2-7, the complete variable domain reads EAGVTQSPTHLIKTRGQQATLRCSPISGHTSVYWYQQALGLGLQFLLWYDEGEERNRGNFPPRFSGRQFPNYSSELNVNALELEDSALYLCASSPGRDGAYEQYFGPGTRLTVT.

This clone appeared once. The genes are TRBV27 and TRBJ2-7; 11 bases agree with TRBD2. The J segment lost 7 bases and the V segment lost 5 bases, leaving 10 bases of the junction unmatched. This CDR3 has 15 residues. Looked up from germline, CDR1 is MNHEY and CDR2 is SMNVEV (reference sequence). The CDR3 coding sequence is TGTGCCAGCAGTCCCCTAGCGGGAGGCCGTGGGGAGCAGTACTTC. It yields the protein CASSPLAGGRGEQYF.

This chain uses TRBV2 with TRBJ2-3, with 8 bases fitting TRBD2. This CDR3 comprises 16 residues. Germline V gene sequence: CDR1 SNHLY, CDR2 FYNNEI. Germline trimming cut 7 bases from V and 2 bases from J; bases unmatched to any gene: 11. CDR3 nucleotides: TGTGCCAGCACTTATTATAGAGCGGGAGCCACAGATACGCAGTATTTT. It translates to CASTYYRAGATDTQYF.

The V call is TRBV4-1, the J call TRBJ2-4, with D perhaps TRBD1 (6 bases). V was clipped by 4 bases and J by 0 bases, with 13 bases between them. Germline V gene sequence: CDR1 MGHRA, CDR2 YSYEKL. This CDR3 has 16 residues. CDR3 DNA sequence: TGCGCCAGCAGCCGAGCCGAGGGGGTAGCCAAAAACATTCAGTACTTC. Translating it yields CASSRAEGVAKNIQYF.

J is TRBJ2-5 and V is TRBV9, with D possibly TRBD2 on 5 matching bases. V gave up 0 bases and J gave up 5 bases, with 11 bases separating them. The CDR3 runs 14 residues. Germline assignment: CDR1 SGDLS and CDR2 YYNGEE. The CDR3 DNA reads TGTGCCAGCAGCGTAGTCCCTGGCGGGGAGACCCAGTACTTC. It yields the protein CASSVVPGGETQYF.

CDR3 loop: CASSEPGDQPQHF. CDR3 DNA sequence: TGTGCCAGCAGTGAACCGGGGGATCAGCCCCAGCATTTT. V and J are TRBV6-1 and TRBJ1-5, with a weak D call TRBD1 (5 bases). The CDR3 is made up of 13 amino acids. Deletions cut 2 bases from V and 5 bases from J, with 7 bases between. Germline CDR1 and CDR2: MNHNS and SASEGT.

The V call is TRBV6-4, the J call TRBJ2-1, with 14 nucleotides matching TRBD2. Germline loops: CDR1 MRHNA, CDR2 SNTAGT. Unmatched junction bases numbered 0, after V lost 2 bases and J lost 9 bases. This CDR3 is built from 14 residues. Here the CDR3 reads CASSDGTSGSEQFF. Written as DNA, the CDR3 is TGTGCCAGCAGTGACGGGACTAGCGGGAGTGAGCAGTTCTTC.

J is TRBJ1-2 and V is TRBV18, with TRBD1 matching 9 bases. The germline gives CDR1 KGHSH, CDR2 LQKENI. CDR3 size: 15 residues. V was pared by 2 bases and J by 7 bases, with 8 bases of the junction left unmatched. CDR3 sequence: CASSPTGQGTSGYTF. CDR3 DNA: TGTGCCAGCTCACCAACGGGACAGGGAACTAGTGGCTACACCTTC.

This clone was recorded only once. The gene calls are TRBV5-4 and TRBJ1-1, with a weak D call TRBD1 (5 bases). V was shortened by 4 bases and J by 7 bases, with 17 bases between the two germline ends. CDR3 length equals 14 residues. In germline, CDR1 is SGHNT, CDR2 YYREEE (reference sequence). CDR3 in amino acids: CASSPIVGGFEAFF. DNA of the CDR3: TGTGCCAGCAGCCCCATCGTTGGGGGATTTGAAGCTTTCTTT.

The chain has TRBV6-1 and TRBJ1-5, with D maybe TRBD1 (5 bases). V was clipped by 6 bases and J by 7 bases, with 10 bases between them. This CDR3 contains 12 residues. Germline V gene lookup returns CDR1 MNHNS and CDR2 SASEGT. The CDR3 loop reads CASSPGGQPQHF. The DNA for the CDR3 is TGTGCCAGCAGCCCCGGGGGGCAGCCCCAGCATTTT.

DNA for the CDR3: TGTGCCAGCACCGTTAGGGGGACAGGACTGTCGAACACTGAAGCTTTCTTT. Its protein is CASTVRGTGLSNTEAFF. V is TRBV27 and J is TRBJ1-1; 8 bases align to TRBD1. This CDR3 has 17 residues. The junction had 14 bases not matched to a gene; V was cut back by 7 bases and J by 1 base. CDR1 is MNHEY and CDR2 is SMNVEV in the germline V gene (reference sequence).

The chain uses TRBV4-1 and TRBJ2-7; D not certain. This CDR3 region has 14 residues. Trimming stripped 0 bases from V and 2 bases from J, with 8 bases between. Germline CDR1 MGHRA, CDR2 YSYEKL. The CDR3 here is CASSQDPSAYEQYF. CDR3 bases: TGCGCCAGCAGCCAAGATCCTTCGGCCTACGAGCAGTACTTC.

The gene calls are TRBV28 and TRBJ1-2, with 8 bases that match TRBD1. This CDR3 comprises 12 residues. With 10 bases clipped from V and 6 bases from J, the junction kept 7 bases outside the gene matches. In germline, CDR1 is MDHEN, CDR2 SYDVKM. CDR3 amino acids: CATTGVQNGYTF. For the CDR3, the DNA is TGTGCCACGACAGGGGTACAAAATGGCTACACCTTC.

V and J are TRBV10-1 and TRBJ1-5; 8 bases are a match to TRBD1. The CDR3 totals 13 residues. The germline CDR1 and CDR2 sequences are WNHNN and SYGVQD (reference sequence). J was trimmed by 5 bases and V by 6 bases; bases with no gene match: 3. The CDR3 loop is CASSGTGHQPQHF. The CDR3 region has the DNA TGCGCCAGCAGCGGGACAGGTCATCAGCCCCAGCATTTT.

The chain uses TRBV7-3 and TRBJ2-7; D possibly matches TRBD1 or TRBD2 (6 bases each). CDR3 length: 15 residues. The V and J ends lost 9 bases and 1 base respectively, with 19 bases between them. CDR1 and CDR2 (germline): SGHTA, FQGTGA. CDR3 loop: CASKEAPGASYEQYF. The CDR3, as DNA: TGTGCCAGTAAAGAGGCCCCGGGGGCATCCTACGAGCAGTACTTC.

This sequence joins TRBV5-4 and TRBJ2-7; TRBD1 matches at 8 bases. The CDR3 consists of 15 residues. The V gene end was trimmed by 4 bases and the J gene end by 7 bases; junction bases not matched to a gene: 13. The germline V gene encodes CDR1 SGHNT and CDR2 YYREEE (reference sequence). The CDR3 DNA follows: TGTGCCAGCAGCCGCCGGGACAGGACTCCCAGGGAGCAGTACTTC. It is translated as CASSRRDRTPREQYF.

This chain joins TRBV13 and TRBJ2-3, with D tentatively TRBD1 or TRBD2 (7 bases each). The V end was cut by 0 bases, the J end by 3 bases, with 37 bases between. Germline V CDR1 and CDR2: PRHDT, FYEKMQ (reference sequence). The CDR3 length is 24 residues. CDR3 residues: CASSLGRRTGPGGFSLRETDTQYF. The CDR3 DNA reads TGTGCCAGCAGCTTAGGTCGGCGGACAGGCCCGGGGGGATTCTCCCTCCGGGAGACAGATACGCAGTATTTT.

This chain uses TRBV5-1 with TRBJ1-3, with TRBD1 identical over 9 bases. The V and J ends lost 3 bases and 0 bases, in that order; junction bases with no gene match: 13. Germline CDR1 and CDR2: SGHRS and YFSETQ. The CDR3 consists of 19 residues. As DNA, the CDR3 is TGCGCCAGCAGCTGGGGGTCCGGGACAGGGTATCTCTCTGGAAACACCATATATTTT. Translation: CASSWGSGTGYLSGNTIYF. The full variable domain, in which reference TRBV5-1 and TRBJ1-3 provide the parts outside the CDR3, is KAGVTQTPRYLIKTRGQQVTLSCSPISGHRSVSWYQQTPGQGLQFLFEYFSETQRNKGNFPGRFSGRQFSNSRSEMNVSTLELGDSALYLCASSWGSGTGYLSGNTIYFGEGSWLTVV.

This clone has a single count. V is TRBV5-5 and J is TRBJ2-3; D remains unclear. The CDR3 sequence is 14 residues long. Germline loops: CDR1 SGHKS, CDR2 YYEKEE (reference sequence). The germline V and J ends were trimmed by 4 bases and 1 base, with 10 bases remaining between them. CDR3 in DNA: TGTGCCAGCAGCCAACAGACTGGCACAGATACGCAGTATTTT. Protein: CASSQQTGTDTQYF.

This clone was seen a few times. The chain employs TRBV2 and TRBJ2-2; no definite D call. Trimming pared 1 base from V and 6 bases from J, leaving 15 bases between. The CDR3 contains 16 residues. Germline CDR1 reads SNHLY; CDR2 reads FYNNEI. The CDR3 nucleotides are TGTGCCAGCAGTGAAGAACGGTTCCTATTATCCGGGGAGCTGTTTTTT. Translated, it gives CASSEERFLLSGELFF.

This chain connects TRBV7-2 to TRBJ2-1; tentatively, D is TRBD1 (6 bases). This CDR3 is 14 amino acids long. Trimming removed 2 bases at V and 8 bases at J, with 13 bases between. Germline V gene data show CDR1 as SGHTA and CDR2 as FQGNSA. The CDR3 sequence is CASSLPQGLHEQFF. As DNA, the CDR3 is TGTGCCAGCAGCTTACCCCAGGGGTTACATGAGCAGTTCTTC.

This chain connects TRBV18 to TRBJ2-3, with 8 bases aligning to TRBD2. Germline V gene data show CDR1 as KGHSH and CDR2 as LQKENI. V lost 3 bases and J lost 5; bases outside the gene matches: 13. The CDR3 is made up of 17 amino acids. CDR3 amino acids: CASSPFSGRARGDTQYF. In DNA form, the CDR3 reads TGTGCCAGCTCACCTTTTTCCGGGAGGGCCAGAGGAGATACGCAGTATTTT.

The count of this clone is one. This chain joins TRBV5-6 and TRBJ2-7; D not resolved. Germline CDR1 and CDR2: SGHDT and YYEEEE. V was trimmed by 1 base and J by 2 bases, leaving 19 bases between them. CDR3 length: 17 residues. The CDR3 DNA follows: TGTGCCAGCAGCTTGCAAGGGCGGCAGCGCGTAACCTACGAGCAGTACTTC. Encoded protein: CASSLQGRQRVTYEQYF.

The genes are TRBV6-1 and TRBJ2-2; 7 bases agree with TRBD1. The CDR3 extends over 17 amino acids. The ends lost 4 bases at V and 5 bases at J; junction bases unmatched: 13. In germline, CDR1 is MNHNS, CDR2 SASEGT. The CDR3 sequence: CASSGYKGGSGTGELFF. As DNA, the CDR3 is TGTGCCAGCAGTGGTTATAAAGGGGGCTCCGGTACCGGGGAGCTGTTTTTT.

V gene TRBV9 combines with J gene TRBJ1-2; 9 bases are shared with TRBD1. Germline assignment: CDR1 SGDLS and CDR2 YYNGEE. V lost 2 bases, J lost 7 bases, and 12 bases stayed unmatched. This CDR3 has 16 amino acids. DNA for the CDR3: TGTGCCAGCAGCGTGCTCACCCAACCGGGACAGGGTGGCTACACCTTC. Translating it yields CASSVLTQPGQGGYTF.

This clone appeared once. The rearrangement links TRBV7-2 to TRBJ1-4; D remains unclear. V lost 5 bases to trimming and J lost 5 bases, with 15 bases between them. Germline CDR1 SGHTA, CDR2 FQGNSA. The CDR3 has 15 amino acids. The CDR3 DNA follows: TGTGCCAGCAGCCTCAGACAACTGGAGAATGAAAAACTGTTTTTT. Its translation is CASSLRQLENEKLFF.

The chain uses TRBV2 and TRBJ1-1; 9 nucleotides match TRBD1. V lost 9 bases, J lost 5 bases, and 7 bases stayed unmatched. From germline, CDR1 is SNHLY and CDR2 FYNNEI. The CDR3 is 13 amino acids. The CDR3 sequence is CARKTGGGTEAFF. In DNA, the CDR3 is TGTGCCAGAAAGACAGGGGGAGGTACTGAAGCTTTCTTT. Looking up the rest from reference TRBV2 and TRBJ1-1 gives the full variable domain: EPEVTQTPSHQVTQMGQEVILRCVPISNHLYFYWYRQILGQKVEFLVSFYNNEISEKSEIFDDQFSVERPDGSNFTLKIRSTKLEDSAMYFCARKTGGGTEAFFGQGTRLTVV.

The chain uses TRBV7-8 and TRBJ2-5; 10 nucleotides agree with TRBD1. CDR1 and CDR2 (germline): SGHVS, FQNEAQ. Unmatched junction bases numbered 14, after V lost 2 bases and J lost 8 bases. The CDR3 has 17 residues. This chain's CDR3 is CASSLSLPGQGQGTQYF. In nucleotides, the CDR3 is TGTGCCAGCAGCTTATCCTTGCCGGGACAGGGGCAAGGTACCCAGTACTTC.